The 32 T cell receptor beta chains presented below share a single source sample, sequenced in a study of T cell clones after liver transplantation. TCRdb's copy holds only in-frame clones and misses some; the assay was immunoSEQ multiplex PCR. The repertoire includes over 55,000 clones, 70% to 80% of them detected once, and less than 3.5% sits in the top ten. The source material was CD4+ T cells from blood, sampled at the approximately 16-month timepoint. These receptors came from a human patient who received a liver transplant. The T cells may come from the graft donor.

This clone showed up just once. The genes are TRBV5-1 and TRBJ1-1, with 10 bases matching TRBD1. The CDR3 sequence is 17 residues long. Germline assignment: CDR1 SGHRS and CDR2 YFSETQ. The junction had 9 bases not matched to a gene; V was cut back by 3 bases and J by 1 base. The CDR3 DNA is TGCGCCAGCAGCTCCTCCGGGACAGGGGTTACGAACACTGAAGCTTTCTTT. This sequence encodes CASSSSGTGVTNTEAFF.

The rearrangement joins TRBV7-9 to TRBJ1-4, with TRBD1 matching 8 bases. The germline CDR1 and CDR2 sequences are SEHNR and FQNEAQ (reference sequence). The CDR3 spans 16 residues. J was trimmed by 6 bases and V by 5 bases; bases with no gene match: 11. The CDR3: CASSPNDRGQYEKLFF. CDR3 in DNA: TGTGCCAGCAGCCCCAACGACAGGGGTCAGTATGAAAAACTGTTTTTT.

The chain combines TRBV5-1 with TRBJ2-1; 15 nucleotides agree with TRBD2. Per the germline V gene, CDR1 is SGHRS and CDR2 is YFSETQ. The CDR3 sequence is 16 residues long. V was pared by 4 bases and J by 9 bases, with 8 bases of the junction left unmatched. Here the CDR3 DNA reads TGCGCCAGCAGCACCGGACTAGCGGGAGGGCCTACTGAGCAGTTCTTC. It is translated as CASSTGLAGGPTEQFF.

The chain employs TRBV5-1 and TRBJ1-1, with a possible D match to TRBD1 (6 bases). The ends were cut back, 7 bases at V and 0 bases at J, with 16 bases in the middle. Germline CDR1 SGHRS, CDR2 YFSETQ. CDR3 length: 15 amino acids. CDR3 residues: CASSAAGDMNTEAFF. In DNA, the CDR3 is TGCGCCAGCTCCGCCGCAGGGGACATGAACACTGAAGCTTTCTTT.

The chain combines TRBV5-1 with TRBJ2-5, with 7 bases that match TRBD1. This CDR3 region has 15 residues. V shed 4 bases and J 2 bases; nucleotides not matched to a gene: 8. Germline V CDR1 and CDR2: SGHRS, YFSETQ. The CDR3 DNA sequence: TGCGCCAGCAGCCAGAACCGACAGGGACAAGAGACCCAGTACTTC. Translation gives CASSQNRQGQETQYF. Supplemented by reference TRBV5-1 and TRBJ2-5, the full variable domain reads KAGVTQTPRYLIKTRGQQVTLSCSPISGHRSVSWYQQTPGQGLQFLFEYFSETQRNKGNFPGRFSGRQFSNSRSEMNVSTLELGDSALYLCASSQNRQGQETQYFGPGTRLLVL.

V and J are TRBV14 and TRBJ2-3; 7 bases fit TRBD2. The CDR3 extends over 16 amino acids. V lost 1 base, J lost 1 base, and 5 bases stayed unmatched. Per germline, CDR1 SGHDN and CDR2 FVKESK. CDR3 nucleotide sequence: TGTGCCAGCAGCCAAGCCCGCGGGAGAGGCACAGATACGCAGTATTTT. It is translated as CASSQARGRGTDTQYF.

In this sample, this clone turned up a few times. This chain uses TRBV18 with TRBJ2-5, with D possibly TRBD2 on 5 matching bases. Germline V gene lookup returns CDR1 KGHSH and CDR2 LQKENI. Trimming stripped 2 bases from V and 2 bases from J, with 21 bases between. CDR3 length equals 18 residues. CDR3 protein: CASSPVQPEGTVQETQYF. The DNA for the CDR3 is TGTGCCAGCTCACCAGTTCAGCCCGAGGGAACCGTTCAAGAGACCCAGTACTTC.

The chain couples TRBV28 to TRBJ2-7; D perhaps matches TRBD1 (6 bases). The CDR3 contains 12 residues. CDR1 is MDHEN, CDR2 SYDVKM, per germline. V lost 6 bases to trimming and J lost 4 bases, with 10 bases between them. DNA for the CDR3: TGTGCCAGCAGCCTACAGGGTTACGAGCAGTACGTC. It yields the protein CASSLQGYEQYV.

The chain carries TRBV29-1 and TRBJ1-1; D is ambiguous. The CDR3 consists of 13 residues. Germline lookup yields CDR1 SQVTM and CDR2 ANQGSEA. V was pared by 7 bases and J by 3 bases, with 15 bases between. The CDR3 nucleotides read TGCAGCGCGGGAGTGGGGTTACACACTGAAGCTTTCTTT. It yields the protein CSAGVGLHTEAFF.

This chain uses TRBV13 with TRBJ2-6, with D uncertain. The CDR3 spans 15 residues. Deletions cut 0 bases from V and 1 base from J, with 4 bases between. CDR1 and CDR2 from the germline V gene are PRHDT and FYEKMQ (reference sequence). CDR3 nucleotides: TGTGCCAGCAGCTTAGGTCTGTCTGGGGCCAACGTCCTGACTTTC. It encodes CASSLGLSGANVLTF. Filled out from reference TRBV13 and TRBJ2-6, the complete variable domain reads AAGVIQSPRHLIKEKRETATLKCYPIPRHDTVYWYQQGPGQDPQFLISFYEKMQSDKGSIPDRFSAQQFSDYHSELNMSSLELGDSALYFCASSLGLSGANVLTFGAGSRLTVL.

This clone was seen a few times. The chain employs TRBV28 and TRBJ2-5; D unclear. This CDR3 is built from 14 residues. In germline, CDR1 is MDHEN, CDR2 SYDVKM. The V end lost 5 bases, the J end lost 4 bases, and 14 bases lay between the germline ends. The CDR3 sequence: CASSRGQNRETQYF. The CDR3, as DNA: TGTGCCAGCAGTAGAGGCCAGAATAGAGAGACCCAGTACTTC.

The chain joins TRBV10-1 to TRBJ1-1; no reliable D call. Trimming removed 11 bases from V and 1 base from J, with 14 bases in between. CDR1 WNHNN and CDR2 SYGVQD come from the germline V gene (reference sequence). This CDR3 is built from 13 residues. The CDR3 is CAPEQNKNTEAFF. CDR3 coding DNA: TGCGCCCCCGAGCAAAACAAGAACACTGAAGCTTTCTTT.

The chain couples TRBV7-6 to TRBJ2-2; weak D call: TRBD2 (5 bases). Germline CDR1 reads SGHVS; CDR2 reads FNYEAQ. V was cut by 0 bases and J by 0 bases, with 8 bases left in between. CDR3 length equals 16 residues. The DNA of the CDR3 is TGTGCCAGCAGCTTAGCGCGCGGGCCGAACACCGGGGAGCTGTTTTTT. It specifies CASSLARGPNTGELFF. The full variable domain, its missing parts supplied by reference TRBV7-6 and TRBJ2-2, is GAGVSQSPRYKVTKRGQDVALRCDPISGHVSLYWYRQALGQGPEFLTYFNYEAQQDKSGLPNDRFSAERPEGSISTLTIQRTEQRDSAMYRCASSLARGPNTGELFFGEGSRLTVL.

This clone has only a few counts. The V and J genes are TRBV2 and TRBJ2-2, with a tentative D call TRBD2 (6 bases). Germline assignment: CDR1 SNHLY and CDR2 FYNNEI. V dropped 4 bases and J dropped 5 bases, with 8 bases sitting between them. This CDR3 is 13 amino acids long. CDR3 loop: CASSGGRTGELFF. CDR3 DNA: TGTGCCAGCAGTGGAGGGAGGACCGGGGAGCTGTTTTTT.

The rearrangement uses TRBV30 and TRBJ2-4, with D uncertain. V dropped 0 bases and J dropped 0 bases, with 12 bases sitting between them. The CDR3 runs to 16 residues. From germline, CDR1 is GTSNPN and CDR2 SVGIG (reference sequence). CDR3 protein: CAWSVRGLIAKNIQYF. CDR3 bases: TGTGCCTGGAGTGTACGAGGCTTAATAGCCAAAAACATTCAGTACTTC.

This clone has just a few counts. CDR3 DNA sequence: TGTGCCAGCAGCTTAAGCGGGCAGACCTACGAGCAGTACTTC. This sequence encodes CASSLSGQTYEQYF. The chain links TRBV7-2 to TRBJ2-7; possible D gene TRBD2, 6 bases. Germline-derived CDR1 and CDR2 are SGHTA and FQGNSA. With 2 bases removed from V and 2 bases from J, the gap between germline ends came to 10 bases. The CDR3 length is 14 residues. Complete variable domain (other parts from reference TRBV7-2 and TRBJ2-7): GAGVSQSPSNKVTEKGKDVELRCDPISGHTALYWYRQSLGQGLEFLIYFQGNSAPDKSGLPSDRFSAERTGGSVSTLTIQRTQQEDSAVYLCASSLSGQTYEQYFGPGTRLTVT.

This chain connects TRBV19 to TRBJ2-3; 11 bases are a match to TRBD1. Germline CDR1 reads LNHDA; CDR2 reads SQIVND (reference sequence). Losses at the gene ends were 1 base for V and 3 bases for J; bases not matched to a gene: 6. The CDR3 sequence is 17 residues long. The CDR3: CASSIVGTGGRTDTQYF. The CDR3 DNA reads TGTGCCAGTAGTATAGTCGGGACAGGGGGAAGGACAGATACGCAGTATTTT.

The V gene is TRBV28, the J gene TRBJ1-1; 8 nucleotides match TRBD1. The CDR3 sequence is 15 residues long. V dropped 6 bases and J dropped 6; count of bases not matched to a gene: 12. CDR1 MDHEN and CDR2 SYDVKM come from the germline V gene. The CDR3 DNA reads as TGTGCCAGCAGCCCCCAAAGGACAGGGAGTCCTGAAGCTTTCTTT. Protein: CASSPQRTGSPEAFF.

This clone has at least ten counts. V usage is TRBV7-9 and J usage is TRBJ1-2; 7 nucleotides match TRBD1. After removal of 5 bases from V and 2 bases from J, the junction contained 5 bases not matched to a gene. The germline V gene has CDR1 SEHNR and CDR2 FQNEAQ (reference sequence). This CDR3 region has 14 residues. The CDR3 DNA reads TGTGCCAGCAGCGACGGACAGGTCAACTATGGCTACACCTTC. Its protein product is CASSDGQVNYGYTF.

The chain recombines TRBV7-9 with TRBJ2-1, with 15 nucleotides matching TRBD2. This CDR3 region has 15 residues. Germline V lookup: CDR1 SEHNR, CDR2 FQNEAQ (reference sequence). After removal of 3 bases from V and 9 bases from J, the junction contained 3 bases not matched to a gene. CDR3 sequence reads: CASSFGLAGGGEQFF. The CDR3 coding sequence is TGTGCCAGCAGCTTCGGACTAGCGGGAGGGGGTGAGCAGTTCTTC.

The rearrangement uses TRBV27 and TRBJ1-6; 7 bases fit TRBD1. Trimming took 4 bases from V and 6 from J; bases not matched to a gene: 15. The length of the CDR3 is 18 residues. The V gene's germline CDR1 is MNHEY and CDR2 SMNVEV (reference sequence). Written as DNA, the CDR3 is TGTGCCAGCAGTTCGACGCCACCCGGGACAGTTCTTAATTCACCCCTCCACTTT. Protein: CASSSTPPGTVLNSPLHF.

This clone has a single count. The rearrangement uses TRBV5-1 and TRBJ2-3, with 9 bases fitting TRBD2. V gave up 4 bases and J gave up 3 bases; unmatched junction bases: 6. The germline CDR1 and CDR2 sequences are SGHRS and YFSETQ. The CDR3 totals 15 residues. The CDR3: CASSQLSGRTDTQYF. CDR3 sequence (DNA): TGCGCCAGCAGCCAACTTAGCGGGAGAACAGATACGCAGTATTTT. The full variable domain, completed using reference TRBV5-1 and TRBJ2-3, is KAGVTQTPRYLIKTRGQQVTLSCSPISGHRSVSWYQQTPGQGLQFLFEYFSETQRNKGNFPGRFSGRQFSNSRSEMNVSTLELGDSALYLCASSQLSGRTDTQYFGPGTRLTVL.

The chain uses TRBV13 and TRBJ2-1, with 12 bases matching TRBD2. The CDR3 has 17 amino acids. V shed 5 bases and J 6 bases; nucleotides not matched to a gene: 11. The germline V gene has CDR1 PRHDT and CDR2 FYEKMQ (reference sequence). The CDR3 DNA sequence: TGTGCCAGCAGCCTTAGGCCATTGACTAGCGGGAGCAATGAGCAGTTCTTC. This sequence encodes CASSLRPLTSGSNEQFF.

The CDR3 DNA sequence: TGTGCCAGTAGTATAGACGGGGGCCAACCCCAGCATTTT. Translation: CASSIDGGQPQHF. J is TRBJ1-5 and V is TRBV19, with D perhaps TRBD1 (6 bases). V gave up 0 bases and J gave up 10 bases, with 10 bases separating them. The germline V gene has CDR1 LNHDA and CDR2 SQIVND (reference sequence). The CDR3 is made up of 13 amino acids. Supplemented by reference TRBV19 and TRBJ1-5, the full variable domain reads DGGITQSPKYLFRKEGQNVTLSCEQNLNHDAMYWYRQDPGQGLRLIYYSQIVNDFQKGDIAEGYSVSREKKESFPLTVTSAQKNPTAFYLCASSIDGGQPQHFGDGTRLSIL.

The chain is built from TRBV15 and TRBJ2-4; tentatively, D is TRBD2 (6 bases). V dropped 5 bases and J dropped 2 bases, with 13 bases sitting between them. Per the germline V gene, CDR1 is LNHNV and CDR2 is YYDKDF (reference sequence). This CDR3 spans 15 amino acids. This chain's CDR3 is CATSGGGGTKNIQYF. In DNA, the CDR3 is TGTGCCACCAGCGGAGGAGGAGGGACCAAAAACATTCAGTACTTC.

The gene calls are TRBV6-6 and TRBJ2-7; D may be TRBD2 (6 bases). CDR3 length: 15 residues. Trimming removed 9 bases from V and 0 bases from J, with 18 bases in between. CDR1 and CDR2 from the germline V gene are MNHNY and SVGAGI (reference sequence). CDR3 amino acids: CASGTGQDISYEQYV. The CDR3 nucleotides are TGTGCCAGTGGGACTGGACAAGACATCTCCTACGAGCAGTACGTC.

On this clone itself: A read error is likely, as this CDR3 ends without the conserved phenylalanine or tryptophan. Because the CDR3's place on the DNA is in doubt, the DNA is left out and the CDR3 is given as listed by TCRdb. V gene TRBV20-1 combines with J gene TRBJ2-4; the table's D call, TRBD1, has no DNA check behind it. Germline CDR1 DFQATT, CDR2 SNEGSKA (reference sequence). Including both end residues, the CDR3 is 8 amino acids long. The CDR3 sequence is CSAVRGAD.

This chain links TRBV7-2 with TRBJ2-5; D might be TRBD2 (7 bases). CDR1 and CDR2 from the germline V gene are SGHTA and FQGNSA. V lost 1 base, J lost 6 bases, and 12 bases lay in between. CDR3 size: 14 residues. The DNA for the CDR3 is TGTGCCAGCAGCTTAGATACGGGGGGCAAGACCCAGTACTTC. Translated: CASSLDTGGKTQYF.

This chain uses TRBV28 with TRBJ1-1; TRBD1 is a possible D gene (6 bases). The germline gives CDR1 MDHEN, CDR2 SYDVKM. Trimming stripped 2 bases from V and 3 bases from J, with 10 bases between. The CDR3 is made up of 14 amino acids. CDR3 in amino acids: CASSLVGADTEAFF. The CDR3 nucleotides are TGTGCCAGCAGTTTAGTGGGGGCAGACACTGAAGCTTTCTTT.

This chain joins TRBV28 and TRBJ1-1; TRBD1 agrees at 7 bases. Germline V gene data show CDR1 as MDHEN and CDR2 as SYDVKM. The length of the CDR3 is 12 residues. V lost 3 bases, J lost 13 bases, and 8 bases stayed unmatched. Here the CDR3 reads CASSLGDREIFF. For the CDR3, the DNA is TGTGCCAGCAGTTTGGGTGACAGGGAAATTTTCTTT.

In its sample, this clone was seen once. The V call is TRBV28, the J call TRBJ2-7, with a weak D call TRBD1 (5 bases). V lost 10 bases and J lost 2, with 18 bases in between. The CDR3 has 14 amino acids. The germline V gene has CDR1 MDHEN and CDR2 SYDVKM. CDR3 sequence reads: CATTEPRAPYEQYF. Here the CDR3 DNA reads TGTGCCACAACGGAACCCAGGGCTCCCTACGAGCAGTACTTC.

The V call is TRBV7-6, the J call TRBJ2-3; D ambiguous. Germline lookup yields CDR1 SGHVS and CDR2 FNYEAQ. The CDR3 extends over 13 amino acids. V lost 5 bases and J 3 bases, leaving 9 bases between the germline ends. The CDR3: CASSPSATDTQYF. CDR3 sequence (DNA): TGTGCCAGCAGCCCGAGCGCGACAGATACGCAGTATTTT.